The sequence of this T cell receptor (beta chain) was determined in a study of control samples from healthy donors and cancer patients. Germline values: CDR1 SGDLS, CDR2 YYNGEE. CDR3 length equals 15 residues. The V gene lost 6 bases and the J gene lost 2 bases, with 17 bases spanning the gap. Assay used: immunoSEQ multiplex PCR; TCRdb lists only in-frame clones, some missing. Of some 130,000 clones listed, approximately 89% are singletons. Input material: blood. This receptor was taken from a middle-aged man in good health. The V call is TRBV9, the J call TRBJ1-1, with D hard to call. The DNA for the CDR3 is TGTGCCAGCACCCCCGAGGAGGCGAAAAACACTGAAGCTTTCTTT. Encoded protein: CASTPEEAKNTEAFF.